This T cell receptor (beta chain) was found in a study of cytomegalovirus exposure and HLA in healthy donors. General study findings and limits: CMV serostatus was the only recorded immune exposure for donors.

Trimming left V 2 bases short and J 7 bases short, with 6 bases between. The CDR3 consists of 11 residues. Germline CDR1 reads GTSNPN; CDR2 reads SVGIG (reference sequence). Of note for this clone: Its cognate antigen is unknown.

With 60 Vbeta and 13 Jbeta primers, the PCR was carried out. Data came from immunoSEQ multiplex PCR; TCRdb stores just in-frame clones and leaves some out. Found here are about 200,000 clones, roughly 80% of them singletons; the top ten hold about 1.7%. The chain employs TRBV30 and TRBJ2-1; D not certain. The specimen sequenced was PBMCs. The source of this sequence is a woman younger than 30 in good health and CMV-seronegative. DNA of the CDR3: TGTGCCTGGAGTATCGAGAATGAGCAGTTCTTC. Translating it yields CAWSIENEQFF.